This passage covers 2 T cell receptor beta chains from one sample sequenced in a study of long-term antiretroviral therapy in people with HIV. At the survey level, the v3.0 immunoSEQ assay was run. Data came from immunoSEQ multiplex PCR; TCRdb stores just in-frame clones and leaves some out. The sample contains approximately 27,000 clones, over 75% of which appear only once. The sequencing used unsorted PBMCs, collected 5.2 years after starting antiretroviral therapy. Receptors originate from a woman aged 40 to 49 with HIV.

This chain joins TRBV7-8 and TRBJ2-7; D uncertain. Per germline, CDR1 SGHVS and CDR2 FQNEAQ. Trimming took 5 bases from V and 3 from J, leaving 8 bases between them. The CDR3 has 12 amino acids. CDR3 coding DNA: TGTGCCAGCAGCCAAGCAGACTACGAGCAGTACTTC. Translating gives CASSQADYEQYF.

This clone was recorded only once. V is TRBV9 and J is TRBJ1-2; D is perhaps TRBD1 (5 bases). The V end lost 4 bases, the J end lost 4 bases, and 8 bases lay between the germline ends. Germline CDR1 SGDLS, CDR2 YYNGEE. The length of the CDR3 is 12 residues. This CDR3 reads CASSPDSYGYTF. For the CDR3, the DNA is TGTGCCAGCAGCCCAGACAGCTATGGCTACACCTTC.